One and the same sample provided the 23 T cell receptor beta chains below, sequenced in a study of blood T cells in healthy people across ages. PCR was performed a second time for roughly 7 to 11 cycles using a sample-barcoded 5' primer and a J-beta primer mix. From the 5' RACE reads, TCRdb called clonotypes with MiXCR, one entry per CDR3 protein. The table has fewer than 1 million distinct CDR3 sequences, roughly 44% seen once. Sample: blood. Receptor source: a man in his sixties in good health.

The gene calls are TRBV4-3 and TRBJ1-3; no clear D. Looked up from germline, CDR1 is LGHNA and CDR2 is YSLEER. This CDR3 has 13 amino acids. V dropped 2 bases and J dropped 1 base, with 3 bases sitting between them. The CDR3 DNA follows: TGCGCCAGCAGCCAAACTTCTGGAAACACCATATATTTT. Its protein is CASSQTSGNTIYF.

In this sample, this clonotype turned up a few times. V is TRBV5-6 and J is TRBJ1-2, with TRBD1 identical over 10 bases. The junction had 6 bases not matched to a gene; V was cut back by 3 bases and J by 4 bases. Germline V gives CDR1 SGHDT, CDR2 YYEEEE. This CDR3 comprises 15 residues. CDR3 sequence reads: CASSWDRGVGYGYTF. DNA of the CDR3: TGTGCCAGCAGCTGGGACAGGGGAGTTGGCTATGGCTACACCTTC.

The chain has TRBV4-1 and TRBJ1-6, with D possibly matching TRBD1 (5 bases). The germline V and J ends were trimmed by 4 bases and 9 bases, with 22 bases remaining between them. This CDR3 contains 17 residues. Germline V gives CDR1 MGHRA, CDR2 YSYEKL. CDR3 amino acids: CASSRNSGALKGSPLHF. The CDR3 DNA is TGCGCCAGCAGCCGCAACTCCGGGGCCCTTAAGGGTTCACCCCTCCACTTT.

This clonotype was recorded a few times. This chain uses TRBV11-2 with TRBJ1-4; maybe TRBD1 (5 bases). With 6 bases removed from V and 6 bases from J, the gap between germline ends came to 17 bases. Germline V CDR1 and CDR2: SGHAT, FQNNGV. This CDR3 spans 15 amino acids. The DNA for the CDR3 is TGTGCCAGCAGAGAGTCCGGGGGTGTGGATGAAAAACTGTTTTTT. Protein sequence: CASRESGGVDEKLFF.

The CDR3 sequence is CASSSSPADTQYF. CDR3 sequence (DNA): TGTGCCAGCAGCTCCTCCCCTGCAGATACGCAGTATTTT. The chain uses TRBV9 and TRBJ2-3; D is undetermined. The germline V gene encodes CDR1 SGDLS and CDR2 YYNGEE. The CDR3 length is 13 residues. Trimming left V 4 bases short and J 4 bases short, with 10 bases between.

V and J are TRBV5-1 and TRBJ2-3, with 9 bases lining up with TRBD2. Germline lookup yields CDR1 SGHRS and CDR2 YFSETQ. The V segment lost 4 bases and the J segment 5 bases; nucleotides outside the gene matches: 11. The length of the CDR3 is 16 residues. The CDR3 nucleotides are TGCGCCAGCAGCCATCTGGCGGGGGGGCTGAGAGATACGCAGTATTTT. Residues: CASSHLAGGLRDTQYF.

There are a few counts of this clonotype. The V and J genes are TRBV7-9 and TRBJ2-7; TRBD1 aligns across 12 bases. The germline V gene encodes CDR1 SEHNR and CDR2 FQNEAQ (reference sequence). The CDR3 is 20 residues long. Unmatched junction bases numbered 20, after V lost 4 bases and J lost 4 bases. CDR3 loop: CASSYHPRDRGLKSFYEQYF. The CDR3 nucleotides read TGTGCCAGCAGCTACCACCCCCGGGACAGGGGGCTGAAAAGCTTTTACGAGCAGTACTTC.

Only a few counts were recorded for this clonotype. V usage is TRBV5-8 and J usage is TRBJ1-2; D is uncertain. Germline assignment: CDR1 SGHTS and CDR2 YDEGEE. V was pared by 0 bases and J by 4 bases, with 10 bases between. This CDR3 spans 14 amino acids. CDR3 amino acids: CASSLGSRSYGYTF. In nucleotides, the CDR3 is TGTGCCAGCAGCTTGGGCAGTAGATCCTATGGCTACACCTTC.

The chain is built from TRBV7-9 and TRBJ2-3; 10 positions agree with TRBD2. The V segment lost 5 bases and the J segment 4 bases; nucleotides outside the gene matches: 9. The CDR3 has 16 amino acids. CDR1 is SEHNR and CDR2 is FQNEAQ in the germline V gene (reference sequence). CDR3 in amino acids: CASSIHSGGASDTQYF. CDR3 nucleotides: TGTGCCAGCAGCATACACAGCGGGGGGGCTTCAGATACGCAGTATTTT.

The chain uses TRBV29-1 and TRBJ1-2; D remains unclear. Trimming shortened V by 7 bases and J by 7 bases, and 19 bases separated the two germline ends. The germline CDR1 and CDR2 sequences are SQVTM and ANQGSEA. The length of the CDR3 is 13 residues. The CDR3 sequence: CSASPGPPGGYTF. CDR3 sequence (DNA): TGCAGCGCCTCCCCCGGGCCGCCCGGTGGCTACACCTTC.

This clonotype was observed at least ten times. The chain employs TRBV20-1 and TRBJ1-2; D remains unclear. V lost 5 bases to trimming and J lost 8 bases, with 15 bases between them. The CDR3 contains 12 residues. CDR1 is DFQATT, CDR2 SNEGSKA, per germline (reference sequence). The CDR3 protein is CSASDTLKGYTF. The CDR3 DNA sequence: TGCAGTGCTTCTGACACGCTCAAAGGCTACACCTTC.

This chain uses TRBV7-2 with TRBJ2-3; 9 bases are shared with TRBD2. CDR3 size: 17 residues. In germline, CDR1 is SGHTA, CDR2 FQGNSA. V lost 5 bases, J lost 5 bases, and 14 bases stayed unmatched. The CDR3 sequence is CASSPRTGGGAGDTQYF. Written as DNA, the CDR3 is TGTGCCAGCAGCCCCCGGACTGGCGGGGGGGCCGGAGATACGCAGTATTTT.

The chain recombines TRBV20-1 with TRBJ1-1; D ambiguous. Trimming removed 6 bases at V and 0 bases at J, with 17 bases between. CDR1 and CDR2 from the germline V gene are DFQATT and SNEGSKA (reference sequence). The CDR3 consists of 15 residues. The CDR3 loop reads CSAPTQLTMNTEAFF. The CDR3 DNA is TGCAGTGCCCCGACGCAGCTGACGATGAACACTGAAGCTTTCTTT.

This clonotype was found a few times. V gene TRBV7-2 combines with J gene TRBJ2-3, with 12 bases matching TRBD1. Unmatched junction bases numbered 6, after V lost 3 bases and J lost 5 bases. Germline values: CDR1 SGHTA, CDR2 FQGNSA. The CDR3 extends over 16 amino acids. The CDR3 sequence: CASSFTGQGAQDTQYF. The CDR3 DNA follows: TGTGCCAGCAGCTTTACGGGACAGGGGGCGCAAGATACGCAGTATTTT.

V usage is TRBV15 and J usage is TRBJ1-5; possible D gene TRBD1, 6 bases. With 2 bases removed from V and 6 bases from J, the gap between germline ends came to 23 bases. Looked up from germline, CDR1 is LNHNV and CDR2 is YYDKDF (reference sequence). The CDR3 extends over 18 amino acids. CDR3 nucleotides: TGTGCCACCAGCAGACAAACAGGGATGGGCTCGGTGCGTCAGCCCCAGCATTTT. The encoded protein is CATSRQTGMGSVRQPQHF.

V is TRBV4-3 and J is TRBJ2-1, with D possibly TRBD2 on 6 matching bases. V was trimmed by 0 bases and J by 3 bases, leaving 12 bases between them. The CDR3 length is 16 residues. CDR1 LGHNA and CDR2 YSLEER come from the germline V gene. Here the CDR3 DNA reads TGCGCCAGCAGCCAAGATGGTGGCGGGGACTACAATGAGCAGTTCTTC. The encoded protein is CASSQDGGGDYNEQFF.

This clonotype was counted only a few times. This sequence joins TRBV6-5 and TRBJ1-5; possibly TRBD1 for D (5 bases). V was cut by 6 bases and J by 5 bases, with 11 bases left in between. The CDR3 length is 13 residues. Germline lookup yields CDR1 MNHEY and CDR2 SVGAGI. For the CDR3, the DNA is TGTGCCAGCAGACCAGGGAATGATCAGCCCCAGCATTTT. It translates to CASRPGNDQPQHF.

This clonotype was found a few times. The chain links TRBV7-2 to TRBJ1-3; unclear D gene. Looked up from germline, CDR1 is SGHTA and CDR2 is FQGNSA. This CDR3 has 11 residues. V was shortened by 5 bases and J by 7 bases, with 6 bases between the two germline ends. The CDR3 sequence is CASSPSNTIYF. The DNA for the CDR3 is TGTGCCAGCAGCCCTTCTAACACCATATATTTT.

This clonotype was seen only a few times. The CDR3 nucleotides read TGTGCCACCAGTGAGTCGCCGGGGCAGCCCCAGCATTTT. It is translated as CATSESPGQPQHF. The chain recombines TRBV24-1 with TRBJ1-5; no clear D. V shed 4 bases and J shed 7 bases, with 10 bases lying between them. Germline V gene data show CDR1 as KGHDR and CDR2 as SFDVKD. The CDR3 totals 13 residues.

This sequence joins TRBV5-1 and TRBJ2-1; D possibly matches TRBD1 or TRBD2 (5 bases each). This CDR3 is built from 15 residues. Trimming took off 4 bases at V and 2 bases at J, with 13 bases between the two ends. The germline gives CDR1 SGHRS, CDR2 YFSETQ. The CDR3 bases are TGCGCCAGCAGCCCTGTGGGGGAGACCTACAATGAGCAGTTCTTC. Translating it yields CASSPVGETYNEQFF.

In DNA form, the CDR3 reads TGTGCCAGCAGTTTATTCGGGGGCGCGGCTTTCTTT. Translated: CASSLFGGAAFF. The chain uses TRBV27 and TRBJ1-1, with D maybe TRBD1 (6 bases). V was clipped by 1 base and J by 11 bases, with 11 bases between them. There are 12 residues in the CDR3. CDR1 is MNHEY and CDR2 is SMNVEV in the germline V gene (reference sequence).

The sample holds a few counts of this clonotype. The V gene is TRBV4-1, the J gene TRBJ2-7; D not certain. The CDR3 runs to 15 residues. Germline V gene data show CDR1 as MGHRA and CDR2 as YSYEKL. V was trimmed by 1 base and J by 6 bases, leaving 16 bases between them. As DNA, the CDR3 is TGCGCCAGCAGCCAAGTAAGATCGAGTGGGTCCGAGCAGTACTTC. Translated, it gives CASSQVRSSGSEQYF.

The chain recombines TRBV18 with TRBJ2-1; D gene unclear. The CDR3 loop spans 12 amino acids. The germline CDR1 and CDR2 sequences are KGHSH and LQKENI. Deletions cut 1 base from V and 6 bases from J, with 4 bases between. In DNA form, the CDR3 reads TGTGCCAGCTCACCACAGACCAATGAGCAGTTCTTC. Encoded protein: CASSPQTNEQFF. Complete variable domain (other parts from reference TRBV18 and TRBJ2-1): NAGVMQNPRHLVRRRGQEARLRCSPMKGHSHVYWYRQLPEEGLKFMVYLQKENIIDESGMPKERFSAEFPKEGPSILRIQQVVRGDSAAYFCASSPQTNEQFFGPGTRLTVL.